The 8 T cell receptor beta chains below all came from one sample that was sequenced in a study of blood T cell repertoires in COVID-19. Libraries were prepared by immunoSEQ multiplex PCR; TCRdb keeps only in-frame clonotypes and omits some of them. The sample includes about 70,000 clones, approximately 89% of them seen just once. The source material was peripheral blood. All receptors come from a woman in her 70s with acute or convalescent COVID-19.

CDR3 DNA sequence: TGTGCCAGCAGCTTGGATCCGGGCGGGAGATCATACAATGAGCAGTTCTTC. It codes for CASSLDPGGRSYNEQFF. V gene TRBV5-6 combines with J gene TRBJ2-1, with 7 bases fitting TRBD2. This CDR3 has 17 amino acids. Per the germline V gene, CDR1 is SGHDT and CDR2 is YYEEEE. With 0 bases clipped from V and 4 bases from J, the junction kept 10 bases outside the gene matches.

CDR3 protein: CASRVTRSTGELFF. CDR3 in DNA: TGTGCCAGCAGGGTTACTAGATCAACCGGGGAGCTGTTTTTT. The chain couples TRBV6-6 to TRBJ2-2; D is perhaps TRBD2 (5 bases). Germline CDR1 reads MNHNY; CDR2 reads SVGAGI (reference sequence). This CDR3 is built from 14 residues. The germline V and J ends were trimmed by 6 bases and 5 bases, with 13 bases remaining between them.

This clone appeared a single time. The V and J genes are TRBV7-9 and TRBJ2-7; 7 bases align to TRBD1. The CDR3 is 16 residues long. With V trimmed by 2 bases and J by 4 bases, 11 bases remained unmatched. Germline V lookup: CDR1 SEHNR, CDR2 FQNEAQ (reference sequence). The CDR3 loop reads CASSLFGTEPTYEQYF. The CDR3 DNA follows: TGTGCCAGCAGCTTATTTGGGACAGAGCCTACTTACGAGCAGTACTTC.

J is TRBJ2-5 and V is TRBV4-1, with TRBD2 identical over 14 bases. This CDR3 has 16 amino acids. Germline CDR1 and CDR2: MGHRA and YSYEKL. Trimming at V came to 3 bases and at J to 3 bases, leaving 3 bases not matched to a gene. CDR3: CASSHKGLAGEETQYF. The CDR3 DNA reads TGCGCCAGCAGCCACAAGGGACTAGCGGGAGAAGAGACCCAGTACTTC.

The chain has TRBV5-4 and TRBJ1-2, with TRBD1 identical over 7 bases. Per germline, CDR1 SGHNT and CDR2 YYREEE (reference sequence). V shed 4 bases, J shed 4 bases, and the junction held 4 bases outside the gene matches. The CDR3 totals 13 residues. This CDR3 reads CASSLDRAYGYTF. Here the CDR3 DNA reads TGTGCCAGCAGCCTCGACAGGGCCTATGGCTACACCTTC.

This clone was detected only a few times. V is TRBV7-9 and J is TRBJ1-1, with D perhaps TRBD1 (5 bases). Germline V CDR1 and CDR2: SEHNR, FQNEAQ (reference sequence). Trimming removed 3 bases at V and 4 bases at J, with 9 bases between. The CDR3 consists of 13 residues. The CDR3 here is CASSLTVTTEAFF. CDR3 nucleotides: TGTGCCAGCAGCTTGACAGTTACCACTGAAGCTTTCTTT.

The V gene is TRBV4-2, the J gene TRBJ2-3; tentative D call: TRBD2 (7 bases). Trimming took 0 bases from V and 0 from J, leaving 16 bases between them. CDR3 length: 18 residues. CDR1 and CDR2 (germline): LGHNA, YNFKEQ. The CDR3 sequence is CASSQDEGGGASTDTQYF. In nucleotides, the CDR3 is TGTGCCAGCAGCCAAGACGAGGGCGGGGGCGCTAGCACAGATACGCAGTATTTT.

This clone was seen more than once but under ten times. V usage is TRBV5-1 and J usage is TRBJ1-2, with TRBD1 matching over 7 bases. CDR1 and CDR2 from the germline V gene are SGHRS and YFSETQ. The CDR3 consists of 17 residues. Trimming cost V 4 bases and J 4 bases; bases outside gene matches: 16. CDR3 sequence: CASSVTSLGGAGYGYTF. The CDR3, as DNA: TGCGCCAGCAGCGTGACGAGCCTAGGGGGCGCGGGCTATGGCTACACCTTC.